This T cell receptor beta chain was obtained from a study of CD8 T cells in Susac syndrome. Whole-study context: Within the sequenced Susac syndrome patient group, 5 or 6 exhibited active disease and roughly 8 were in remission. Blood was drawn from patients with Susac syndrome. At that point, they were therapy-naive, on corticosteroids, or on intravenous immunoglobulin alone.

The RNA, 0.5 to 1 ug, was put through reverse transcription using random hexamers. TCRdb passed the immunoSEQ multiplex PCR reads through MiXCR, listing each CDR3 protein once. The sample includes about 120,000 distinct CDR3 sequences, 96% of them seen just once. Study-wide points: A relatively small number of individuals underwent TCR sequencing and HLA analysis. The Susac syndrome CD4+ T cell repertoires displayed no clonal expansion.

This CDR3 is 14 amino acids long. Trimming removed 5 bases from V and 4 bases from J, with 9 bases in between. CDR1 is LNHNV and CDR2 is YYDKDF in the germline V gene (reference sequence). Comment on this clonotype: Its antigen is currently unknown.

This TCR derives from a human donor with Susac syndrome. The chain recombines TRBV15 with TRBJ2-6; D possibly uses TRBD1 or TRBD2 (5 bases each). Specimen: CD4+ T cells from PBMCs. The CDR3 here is CATSRRDGANVLTF. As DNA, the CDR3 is TGTGCCACCAGCCGAAGGGACGGGGCCAACGTCCTGACTTTC.